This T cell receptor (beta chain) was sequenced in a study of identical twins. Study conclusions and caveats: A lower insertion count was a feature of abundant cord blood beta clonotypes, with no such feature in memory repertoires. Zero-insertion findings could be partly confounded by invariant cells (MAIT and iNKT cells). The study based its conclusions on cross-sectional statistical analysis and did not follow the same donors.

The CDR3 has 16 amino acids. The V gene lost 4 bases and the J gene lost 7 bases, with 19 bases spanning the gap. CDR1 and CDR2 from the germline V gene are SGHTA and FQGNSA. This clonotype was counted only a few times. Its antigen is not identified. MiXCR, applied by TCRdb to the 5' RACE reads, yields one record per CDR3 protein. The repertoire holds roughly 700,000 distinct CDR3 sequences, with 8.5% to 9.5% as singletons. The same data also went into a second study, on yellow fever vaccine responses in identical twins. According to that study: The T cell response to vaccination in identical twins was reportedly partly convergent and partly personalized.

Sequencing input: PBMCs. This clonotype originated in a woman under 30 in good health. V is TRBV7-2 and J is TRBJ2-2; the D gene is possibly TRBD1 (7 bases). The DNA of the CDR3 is TGTGCCAGCAGCTACGTCCCCCAGGGGGAGGACGGGGAGCTGTTTTTT. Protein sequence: CASSYVPQGEDGELFF.